A single sample gave rise to the 21 T cell receptor beta chains below, sequenced in a study of shared clonotypes between healthy human individuals. The protocol was immunoSEQ multiplex PCR, while the TCRdb copy is restricted to in-frame clones and leaves out a portion. The sample lists 95,000 to 120,000 clones; around 68% were seen once. Input material: memory CD8+ T cells sorted from blood. The subset: CD45RO+ cells pooled with CCR7-negative TemRA cells. These receptor sequences come from a woman in her thirties in good health.

This clone has a single count. The rearrangement uses TRBV5-1 and TRBJ2-7; D gene uncertain. CDR3 length: 11 amino acids. The V gene lost 2 bases and the J gene lost 3 bases, with 3 bases spanning the gap. Germline V gene data show CDR1 as SGHRS and CDR2 as YFSETQ. CDR3 DNA sequence: TGCGCCAGCAGCTTCGGCTACGAGCAGTACTTC. Translating gives CASSFGYEQYF.

Within the sample, this clone is medium-sized. This chain joins TRBV7-2 and TRBJ1-1; 7 bases map to TRBD1. Losses at the gene ends were 4 bases for V and 6 bases for J; bases not matched to a gene: 8. This CDR3 has 14 amino acids. Germline loops: CDR1 SGHTA, CDR2 FQGNSA. For the CDR3, the DNA is TGTGCCAGCAGCTGGGGACAGACGTATCCTGAAGCTTTCTTT. It translates to CASSWGQTYPEAFF.

The chain carries TRBV4-2 and TRBJ1-5; D ambiguous. Germline CDR1 reads LGHNA; CDR2 reads YNFKEQ. This CDR3 has 15 residues. Trimming stripped 1 base from V and 2 bases from J, with 9 bases between. The CDR3 DNA sequence: TGTGCCAGCAGCCAAGCGGGGTTCGGCAATCAGCCCCAGCATTTT. The encoded protein is CASSQAGFGNQPQHF.

The chain uses TRBV2 and TRBJ1-1; the match to TRBD1 covers 9 bases. The V segment lost 6 bases and the J segment 3 bases; nucleotides outside the gene matches: 8. CDR1 is SNHLY, CDR2 FYNNEI, per germline. The CDR3 consists of 15 residues. The CDR3: CASRDGTGPDTEAFF. CDR3 nucleotide sequence: TGTGCCAGCAGGGACGGGACAGGGCCGGACACTGAAGCTTTCTTT.

This clone was counted between two and nine times. The chain links TRBV19 to TRBJ1-5; a weak D match, TRBD1 (5 bases). Germline values: CDR1 LNHDA, CDR2 SQIVND (reference sequence). Deletions cut 2 bases from V and 7 bases from J, with 9 bases between. The CDR3 extends over 13 amino acids. CDR3 sequence reads: CASSIKGRQPQHF. As DNA, the CDR3 is TGTGCCAGTAGTATAAAGGGGAGGCAGCCCCAGCATTTT.

The rearrangement uses TRBV5-1 and TRBJ1-2, with 10 nucleotides matching TRBD1. Trimming cost V 4 bases and J 8 bases; bases outside gene matches: 8. This CDR3 is built from 14 residues. Per the germline V gene, CDR1 is SGHRS and CDR2 is YFSETQ. CDR3 residues: CASSPGTGESGYTF. In DNA, the CDR3 is TGCGCCAGCAGCCCCGGGACAGGGGAAAGCGGCTACACCTTC.

This clone was observed a handful of times. The chain links TRBV6-1 to TRBJ2-7, with D unresolved. CDR3 size: 13 residues. Germline CDR1 MNHNS, CDR2 SASEGT. The V end was cut by 1 base, the J end by 7 bases, with 11 bases between. DNA for the CDR3: TGTGCCAGCAGTGAAGGCCCAGAAGGTGAGCAGTACTTC. It translates to CASSEGPEGEQYF.

V and J are TRBV6-4 and TRBJ2-1; possible D gene TRBD1, 6 bases. Germline CDR1 reads MRHNA; CDR2 reads SNTAGT. Trimming took 5 bases from V and 5 from J, leaving 16 bases between them. The CDR3 has 15 residues. Written as DNA, the CDR3 is TGTGCCAGCAGTCGAGGGGCAGGGGAGAACAATGAGCAGTTCTTC. Its translation: CASSRGAGENNEQFF.

This chain connects TRBV15 to TRBJ2-5; D is possibly TRBD2 (7 bases). The germline V gene has CDR1 LNHNV and CDR2 YYDKDF (reference sequence). This CDR3 comprises 15 residues. Trimming pared 0 bases from V and 8 bases from J, leaving 16 bases between. The CDR3 reads CATSREGGGADTQYF. CDR3 bases: TGTGCCACCAGCAGAGAAGGCGGGGGCGCCGACACCCAGTACTTC. The full variable domain, its missing parts supplied by reference TRBV15 and TRBJ2-5, is DAMVIQNPRYQVTQFGKPVTLSCSQTLNHNVMYWYQQKSSQAPKLLFHYYDKDFNNEADTPDNFQSRRPNTSFCFLDIRSPGLGDTAMYLCATSREGGGADTQYFGPGTRLLVL.

In its sample, this clone was seen many times. The chain recombines TRBV6-1 with TRBJ2-7, with a tentative D call TRBD1 (6 bases). Germline V gene data show CDR1 as MNHNS and CDR2 as SASEGT. The CDR3 contains 15 residues. V dropped 5 bases and J dropped 2 bases, with 16 bases sitting between them. CDR3 in DNA: TGTGCCAGCAGTCAACGGACAGAAGGCCCCTACGAGCAGTACTTC. Amino acid sequence: CASSQRTEGPYEQYF.

This clone was recorded only once. This sequence joins TRBV18 and TRBJ2-3; unclear D gene. V lost 3 bases and J 0 bases, leaving 4 bases between the germline ends. This CDR3 is 13 amino acids long. Germline V gene sequence: CDR1 KGHSH, CDR2 LQKENI. The CDR3 DNA follows: TGTGCCAGCTCACCCGATAGCACAGATACGCAGTATTTT. Protein: CASSPDSTDTQYF.

CDR3: CASSYQARDTGELFF. In nucleotides, the CDR3 is TGTGCCAGCAGTTATCAGGCAAGAGACACCGGGGAGCTGTTTTTT. The rearrangement links TRBV6-4 to TRBJ2-2; D call uncertain. CDR1 is MRHNA and CDR2 is SNTAGT in the germline V gene. Trimming took off 5 bases at V and 3 bases at J, with 13 bases between the two ends. This CDR3 has 15 amino acids.

This chain connects TRBV6-1 to TRBJ1-3; D is uncertain. Germline CDR1 is MNHNS and CDR2 is SASEGT. The CDR3 loop spans 15 amino acids. Trimming shortened V by 4 bases and J by 0 bases, and 10 bases separated the two germline ends. This CDR3 reads CASSGVAGSGNTIYF. CDR3 bases: TGTGCCAGCAGTGGTGTTGCAGGCTCTGGAAACACCATATATTTT.

There are a few counts of this clone. The rearrangement joins TRBV27 to TRBJ2-7; TRBD1 might be the D (5 bases). In germline, CDR1 is MNHEY, CDR2 SMNVEV (reference sequence). This CDR3 has 13 amino acids. V dropped 3 bases and J dropped 5 bases, with 11 bases sitting between them. The CDR3 region is CASSFLGLNEQYF. CDR3 DNA sequence: TGTGCCAGCAGTTTTCTGGGGCTGAACGAGCAGTACTTC.

This clone was seen repeatedly, ten times or more. The chain recombines TRBV15 with TRBJ2-7, with 9 bases identical to TRBD1. Germline V lookup: CDR1 LNHNV, CDR2 YYDKDF (reference sequence). The CDR3 runs to 15 residues. Unmatched junction bases numbered 3, after V lost 1 base and J lost 2 bases. The CDR3 sequence is CATSRGDRDTYEQYF. The CDR3 nucleotides read TGTGCCACCAGCAGAGGGGACAGGGATACCTACGAGCAGTACTTC.

V is TRBV5-1 and J is TRBJ2-7, with 8 bases aligning to TRBD2. With V trimmed by 1 base and J by 5 bases, 11 bases remained unmatched. Germline values: CDR1 SGHRS, CDR2 YFSETQ. The CDR3 has 16 amino acids. CDR3 bases: TGCGCCAGCAGCTTGCCCCATAGCGGGACCCCTCACGAGCAGTACTTC. Protein: CASSLPHSGTPHEQYF.

J is TRBJ2-7 and V is TRBV27; 7 bases agree with TRBD1. V shed 5 bases and J 3 bases; nucleotides not matched to a gene: 10. The CDR3 contains 15 residues. Per germline, CDR1 MNHEY and CDR2 SMNVEV (reference sequence). The CDR3 sequence is CASSPLRDSGYEQYF. Written as DNA, the CDR3 is TGTGCCAGCAGTCCGCTCCGGGACAGCGGCTACGAGCAGTACTTC.

This chain links TRBV6-5 with TRBJ2-2; TRBD2 agrees at 7 bases. The germline CDR1 and CDR2 sequences are MNHEY and SVGAGI. This CDR3 region has 14 residues. The ends lost 8 bases at V and 0 bases at J; junction bases unmatched: 3. This CDR3 reads CASRLAPNTGELFF. The CDR3 DNA reads TGTGCCAGCCGACTAGCCCCGAACACCGGGGAGCTGTTTTTT.

The chain links TRBV6-1 to TRBJ2-7; no clear D. Between the trimmed V and J ends, which lost 10 bases and 2 bases, there was a span of 15 bases. The CDR3 is made up of 13 amino acids. CDR1 is MNHNS and CDR2 is SASEGT in the germline V gene. The CDR3 DNA reads TGTGCCACCTCTCCAGCGATTACCTACGAGCAGTACTTC. This encodes CATSPAITYEQYF.

This clone occurred a few times. The rearrangement uses TRBV30 and TRBJ2-7; 7 bases fit TRBD2. The trim removed 3 bases at V and 6 bases at J, leaving 17 bases unmatched. The germline gives CDR1 GTSNPN, CDR2 SVGIG (reference sequence). The CDR3 spans 16 residues. The DNA for the CDR3 is TGTGCCTGGAGCCCTCGGGTGGGCGGGAGTTTCCGCGAGCAGTACTTC. Protein sequence: CAWSPRVGGSFREQYF. The full variable domain, its missing parts supplied by reference TRBV30 and TRBJ2-7, is SQTIHQWPATLVQPVGSPLSLECTVEGTSNPNLYWYRQAAGRGLQLLFYSVGIGQISSEVPQNLSASRPQDRQFILSSKKLLLSDSGFYLCAWSPRVGGSFREQYFGPGTRLTVT.

The chain uses TRBV6-1 and TRBJ1-5; D may be TRBD1 (5 bases). The CDR3 totals 16 residues. With 3 bases removed from V and 7 bases from J, the gap between germline ends came to 19 bases. From germline, CDR1 is MNHNS and CDR2 SASEGT. CDR3 loop: CASSDPSRAPKQPQHF. The CDR3 DNA sequence: TGTGCCAGCAGTGACCCCAGCAGGGCCCCCAAACAGCCCCAGCATTTT.